The 6 T cell receptor beta chains listed next were all sequenced from one sample in a study of T cell responses to AZD1222 COVID-19 vaccine. Using immunoSEQ multiplex PCR, the repertoire was profiled, and TCRdb retains in-frame clones only, with some absent. The repertoire holds approximately 110,000 clones, with roughly 90% as singletons. The sample consisted of peripheral blood, taken 28 days after the second AZD1222 dose. The receptors shown here come from an adult who received the AZD1222 COVID-19 vaccine.

The rearrangement links TRBV18 to TRBJ2-5; perhaps D is TRBD1 or TRBD2 (6 bases each). CDR3 length: 14 residues. Germline lookup yields CDR1 KGHSH and CDR2 LQKENI. V was trimmed by 7 bases and J by 3 bases, leaving 15 bases between them. The CDR3 reads CASCALRGEETQYF. The CDR3 DNA reads TGTGCCAGCTGCGCGTTGAGGGGGGAAGAGACCCAGTACTTC.

The CDR3 sequence: CASSKTANTEAFF. CDR3 nucleotide sequence: TGCGCCAGCAGTAAGACAGCTAACACTGAAGCTTTCTTT. This sequence joins TRBV10-1 and TRBJ1-1; tentative D call: TRBD1 (5 bases). CDR1 and CDR2 (germline): WNHNN, SYGVQD (reference sequence). The CDR3 length is 13 residues. Trimming removed 5 bases from V and 2 bases from J, with 9 bases in between.

The J gene is TRBJ1-1, the V gene TRBV5-1; D unclear. The CDR3 consists of 15 residues. V lost 0 bases and J lost 0, with 9 bases in between. The germline V gene encodes CDR1 SGHRS and CDR2 YFSETQ. The CDR3 protein is CASSLAGLMNTEAFF. The CDR3 DNA sequence: TGCGCCAGCAGCTTGGCCGGCCTAATGAACACTGAAGCTTTCTTT.

The chain is built from TRBV18 and TRBJ2-1, with a weak D call TRBD1 (6 bases). The CDR3 is 14 residues long. V lost 5 bases and J 8 bases, leaving 16 bases between the germline ends. CDR1 and CDR2 (germline): KGHSH, LQKENI. This chain's CDR3 is CASSGVGGFDEQFF. The CDR3 nucleotides are TGTGCCAGCTCAGGGGTTGGGGGCTTTGATGAGCAGTTCTTC.

The chain's CDR3 is CASSLDSREAFEQYF. Here the CDR3 DNA reads TGTGCCAGCAGCTTAGATAGCAGGGAGGCGTTCGAGCAGTACTTC. The chain uses TRBV11-2 and TRBJ2-7; D possibly corresponds to TRBD2 (6 bases). V lost 0 bases to trimming and J lost 6 bases, with 15 bases between them. CDR3 size: 15 residues. Germline V gives CDR1 SGHAT, CDR2 FQNNGV. The whole variable domain, filled in from reference TRBV11-2 and TRBJ2-7, reads EAGVAQSPRYKIIEKRQSVAFWCNPISGHATLYWYQQILGQGPKLLIQFQNNGVVDDSQLPKDRFSAERLKGVDSTLKIQPAKLEDSAVYLCASSLDSREAFEQYFGPGTRLTVT.

The V call is TRBV5-4, the J call TRBJ2-5; 10 positions match TRBD2. Germline-derived CDR1 and CDR2 are SGHNT and YYREEE (reference sequence). V shed 1 base and J 5 bases; nucleotides not matched to a gene: 5. The CDR3 consists of 15 residues. CDR3 sequence (DNA): TGTGCCAGCAGCTTGATCAGGACTAGCGGCGAGACCCAGTACTTC. Residues: CASSLIRTSGETQYF.